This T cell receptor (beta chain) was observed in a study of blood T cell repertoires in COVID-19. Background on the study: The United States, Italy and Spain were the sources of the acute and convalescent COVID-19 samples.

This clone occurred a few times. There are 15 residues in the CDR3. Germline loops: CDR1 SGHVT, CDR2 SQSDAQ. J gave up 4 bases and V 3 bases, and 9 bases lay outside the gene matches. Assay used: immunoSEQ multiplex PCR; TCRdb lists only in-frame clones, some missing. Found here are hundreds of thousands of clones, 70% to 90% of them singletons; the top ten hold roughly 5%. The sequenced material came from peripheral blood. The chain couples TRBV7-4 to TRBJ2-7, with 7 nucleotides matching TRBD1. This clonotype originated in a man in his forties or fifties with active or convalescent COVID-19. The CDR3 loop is CASSFPYRGIYEQYF. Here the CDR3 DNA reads TGTGCCAGCAGCTTTCCGTACAGGGGTATTTACGAGCAGTACTTC.